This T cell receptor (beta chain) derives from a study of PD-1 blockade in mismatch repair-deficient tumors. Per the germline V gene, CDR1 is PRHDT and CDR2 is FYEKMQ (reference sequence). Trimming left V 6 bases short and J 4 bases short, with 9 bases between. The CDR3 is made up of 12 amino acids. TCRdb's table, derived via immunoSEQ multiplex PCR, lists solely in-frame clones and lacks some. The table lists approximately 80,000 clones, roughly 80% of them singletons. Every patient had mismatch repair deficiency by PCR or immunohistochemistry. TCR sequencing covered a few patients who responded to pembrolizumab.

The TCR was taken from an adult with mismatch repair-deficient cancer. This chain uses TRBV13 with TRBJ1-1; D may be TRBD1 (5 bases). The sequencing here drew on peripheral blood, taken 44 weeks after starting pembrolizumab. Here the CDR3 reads CASSPGTTEAFF. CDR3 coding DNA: TGTGCCAGCAGTCCAGGGACCACTGAAGCTTTCTTT.